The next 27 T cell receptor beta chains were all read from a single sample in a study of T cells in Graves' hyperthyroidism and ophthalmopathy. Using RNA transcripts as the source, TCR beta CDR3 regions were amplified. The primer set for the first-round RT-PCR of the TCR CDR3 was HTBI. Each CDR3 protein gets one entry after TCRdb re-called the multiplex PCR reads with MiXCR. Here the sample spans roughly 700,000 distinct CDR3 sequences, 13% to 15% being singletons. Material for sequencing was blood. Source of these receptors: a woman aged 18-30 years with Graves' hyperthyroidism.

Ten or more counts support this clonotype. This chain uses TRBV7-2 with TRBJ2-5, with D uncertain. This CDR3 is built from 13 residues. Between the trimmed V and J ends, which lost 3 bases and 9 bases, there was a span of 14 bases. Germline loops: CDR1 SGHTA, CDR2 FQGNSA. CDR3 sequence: CASSFPPAPPQYF. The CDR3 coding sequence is TGTGCCAGCAGCTTCCCCCCTGCGCCCCCCCAGTACTTC.

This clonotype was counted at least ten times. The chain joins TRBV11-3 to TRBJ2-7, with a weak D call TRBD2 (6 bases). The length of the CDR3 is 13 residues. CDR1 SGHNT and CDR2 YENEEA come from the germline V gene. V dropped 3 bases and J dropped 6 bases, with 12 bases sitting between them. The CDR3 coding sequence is TGTGCCAGCAGCTTGGGTGGAGCGGGCGAGCAGTACTTC. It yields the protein CASSLGGAGEQYF.

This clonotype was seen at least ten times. The CDR3 loop is CASSLSASGNTGELFF. The CDR3 coding sequence is TGTGCCAGCAGTTTGTCGGCTAGCGGGAACACCGGGGAGCTGTTTTTT. The V and J genes are TRBV6-1 and TRBJ2-2, with 7 bases identical to TRBD2. This CDR3 is 16 amino acids long. Germline trimming cut 5 bases from V and 1 base from J; bases unmatched to any gene: 7. Germline CDR1 MNHNS, CDR2 SASEGT.

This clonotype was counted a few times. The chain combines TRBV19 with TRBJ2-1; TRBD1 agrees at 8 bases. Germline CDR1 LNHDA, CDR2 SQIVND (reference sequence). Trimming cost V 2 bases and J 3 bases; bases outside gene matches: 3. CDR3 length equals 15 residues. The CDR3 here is CASSIRTGYYNEQFF. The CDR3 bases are TGTGCCAGTAGTATACGGACAGGGTACTACAATGAGCAGTTCTTC.

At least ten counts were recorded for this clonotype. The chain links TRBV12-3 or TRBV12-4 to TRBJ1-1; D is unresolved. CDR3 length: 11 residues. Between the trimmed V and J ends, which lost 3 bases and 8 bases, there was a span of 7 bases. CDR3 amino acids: CASSFDREAFF. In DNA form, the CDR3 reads TGTGCCAGCAGTTTCGACCGGGAAGCTTTCTTT.

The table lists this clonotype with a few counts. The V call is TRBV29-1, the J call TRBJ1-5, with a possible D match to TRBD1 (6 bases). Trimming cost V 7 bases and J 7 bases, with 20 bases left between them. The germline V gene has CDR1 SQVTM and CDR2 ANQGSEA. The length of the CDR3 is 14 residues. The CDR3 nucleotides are TGCAGCGCCATCGTTGGCCCTCAGGGGCAGCCCCAGCATTTT. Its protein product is CSAIVGPQGQPQHF. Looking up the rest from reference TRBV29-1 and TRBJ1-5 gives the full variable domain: SAVISQKPSRDICQRGTSLTIQCQVDSQVTMMFWYRQQPGQSLTLIATANQGSEATYESGFVIDKFPISRPNLTFSTLTVSNMSPEDSSIYLCSAIVGPQGQPQHFGDGTRLSIL.

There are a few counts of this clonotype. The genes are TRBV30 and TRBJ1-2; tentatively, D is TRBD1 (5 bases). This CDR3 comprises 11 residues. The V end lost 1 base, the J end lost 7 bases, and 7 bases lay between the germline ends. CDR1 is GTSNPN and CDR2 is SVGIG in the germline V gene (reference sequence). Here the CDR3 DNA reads TGTGCCTGGAGTGGGGGCGCTGGCTACACCTTC. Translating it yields CAWSGGAGYTF.

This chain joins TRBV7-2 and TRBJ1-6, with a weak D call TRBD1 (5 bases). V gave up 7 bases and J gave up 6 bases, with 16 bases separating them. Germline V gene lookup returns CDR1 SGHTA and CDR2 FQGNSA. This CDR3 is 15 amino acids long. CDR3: CASNLGRGSNSPLHF. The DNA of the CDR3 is TGTGCCAGCAACCTAGGAAGGGGAAGTAATTCACCCCTCCACTTT.

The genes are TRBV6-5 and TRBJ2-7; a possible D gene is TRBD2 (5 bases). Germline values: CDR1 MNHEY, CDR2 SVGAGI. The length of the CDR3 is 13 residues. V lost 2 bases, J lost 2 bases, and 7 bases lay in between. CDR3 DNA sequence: TGTGCCAGCAGTTACAACGGGGCCTACGAGCAGTACTTC. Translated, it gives CASSYNGAYEQYF.

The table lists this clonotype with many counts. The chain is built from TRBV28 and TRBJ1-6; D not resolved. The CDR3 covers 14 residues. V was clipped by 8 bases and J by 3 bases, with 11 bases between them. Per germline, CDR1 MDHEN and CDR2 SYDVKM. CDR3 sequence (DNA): TGTGCCAGCGCCCCAACTGACTATAATTCACCCCTCCACTTT. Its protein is CASAPTDYNSPLHF. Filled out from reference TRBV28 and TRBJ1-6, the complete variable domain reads DVKVTQSSRYLVKRTGEKVFLECVQDMDHENMFWYRQDPGLGLRLIYFSYDVKMKEKGDIPEGYSVSREKKERFSLILESASTNQTSMYLCASAPTDYNSPLHFGNGTRLTVT.

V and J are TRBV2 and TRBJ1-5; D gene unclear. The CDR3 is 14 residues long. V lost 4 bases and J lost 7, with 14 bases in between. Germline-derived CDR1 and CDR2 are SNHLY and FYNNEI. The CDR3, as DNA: TGTGCCAGCAGTGGTCCCACCCGTGAGCAGCCCCAGCATTTT. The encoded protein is CASSGPTREQPQHF. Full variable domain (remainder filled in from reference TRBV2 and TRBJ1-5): EPEVTQTPSHQVTQMGQEVILRCVPISNHLYFYWYRQILGQKVEFLVSFYNNEISEKSEIFDDQFSVERPDGSNFTLKIRSTKLEDSAMYFCASSGPTREQPQHFGDGTRLSIL.

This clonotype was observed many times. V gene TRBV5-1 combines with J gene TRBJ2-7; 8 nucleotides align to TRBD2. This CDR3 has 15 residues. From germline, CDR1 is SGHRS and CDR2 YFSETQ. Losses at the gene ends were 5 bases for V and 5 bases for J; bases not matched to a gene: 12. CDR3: CASRHLLAGSNEQYF. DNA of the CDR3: TGCGCCAGCAGACACCTTTTAGCGGGATCCAACGAGCAGTACTTC.

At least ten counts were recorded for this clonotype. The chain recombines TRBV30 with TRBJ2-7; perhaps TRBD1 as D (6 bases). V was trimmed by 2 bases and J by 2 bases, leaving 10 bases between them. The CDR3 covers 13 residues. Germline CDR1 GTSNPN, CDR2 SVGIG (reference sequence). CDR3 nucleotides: TGTGCCTGGAGTCTGGACAGCGCCTACGAGCAGTACTTC. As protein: CAWSLDSAYEQYF.

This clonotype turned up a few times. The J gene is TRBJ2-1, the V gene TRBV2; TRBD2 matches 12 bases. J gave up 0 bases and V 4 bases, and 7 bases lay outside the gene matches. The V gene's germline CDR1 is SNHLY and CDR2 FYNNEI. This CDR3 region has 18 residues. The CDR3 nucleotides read TGTGCCAGCAGTGGGACTAGCGGGGTAGGAAGCTCCTACAATGAGCAGTTCTTC. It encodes CASSGTSGVGSSYNEQFF.

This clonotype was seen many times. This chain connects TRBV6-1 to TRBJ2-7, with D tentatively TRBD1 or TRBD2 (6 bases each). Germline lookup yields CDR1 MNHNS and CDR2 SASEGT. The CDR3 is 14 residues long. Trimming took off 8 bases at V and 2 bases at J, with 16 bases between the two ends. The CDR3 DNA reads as TGTGCCAGCTCCCAAGGGGGGTACCCCTACGAGCAGTACTTC. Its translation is CASSQGGYPYEQYF.

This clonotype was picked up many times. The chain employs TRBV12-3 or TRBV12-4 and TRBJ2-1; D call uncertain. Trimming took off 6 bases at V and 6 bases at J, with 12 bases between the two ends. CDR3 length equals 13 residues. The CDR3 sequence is CASSSTPPNEQFF. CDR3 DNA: TGTGCCAGCAGCTCCACCCCCCCCAATGAGCAGTTCTTC.

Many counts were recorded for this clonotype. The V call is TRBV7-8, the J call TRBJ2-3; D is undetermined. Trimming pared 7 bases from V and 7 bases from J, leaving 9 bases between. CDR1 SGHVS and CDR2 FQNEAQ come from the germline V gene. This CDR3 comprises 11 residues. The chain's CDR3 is CASTSGHTQYF. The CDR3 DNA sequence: TGTGCCAGCACCAGTGGCCATACGCAGTATTTT.

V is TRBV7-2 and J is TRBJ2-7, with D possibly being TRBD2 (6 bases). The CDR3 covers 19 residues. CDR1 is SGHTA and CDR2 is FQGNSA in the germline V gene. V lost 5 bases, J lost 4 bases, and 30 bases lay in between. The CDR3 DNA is TGTGCCAGCAGCCCCCGCCGCCTAGCGCCTCAACGTTCGGGTTACGAGCAGTACTTC. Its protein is CASSPRRLAPQRSGYEQYF.

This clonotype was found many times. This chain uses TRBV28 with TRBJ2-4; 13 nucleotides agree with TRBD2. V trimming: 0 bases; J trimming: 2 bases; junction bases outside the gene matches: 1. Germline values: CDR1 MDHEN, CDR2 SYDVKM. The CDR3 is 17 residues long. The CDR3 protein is CASSLWGTSGTKNIQYF. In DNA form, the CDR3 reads TGTGCCAGCAGTTTATGGGGGACTAGCGGGACCAAAAACATTCAGTACTTC.

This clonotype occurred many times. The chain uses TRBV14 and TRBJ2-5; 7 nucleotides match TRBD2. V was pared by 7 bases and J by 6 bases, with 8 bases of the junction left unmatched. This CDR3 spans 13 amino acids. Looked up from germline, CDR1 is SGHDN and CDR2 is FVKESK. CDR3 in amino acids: CASTKAGSKTQYF. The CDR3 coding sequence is TGTGCCAGCACCAAAGCGGGATCGAAGACCCAGTACTTC.

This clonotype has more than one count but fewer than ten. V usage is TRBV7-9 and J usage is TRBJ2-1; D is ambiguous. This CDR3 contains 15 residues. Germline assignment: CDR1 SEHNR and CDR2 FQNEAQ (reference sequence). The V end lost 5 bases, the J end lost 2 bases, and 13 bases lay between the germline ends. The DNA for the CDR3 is TGTGCCAGCAGCCCAATCGTGGTTACCTACAATGAGCAGTTCTTC. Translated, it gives CASSPIVVTYNEQFF.

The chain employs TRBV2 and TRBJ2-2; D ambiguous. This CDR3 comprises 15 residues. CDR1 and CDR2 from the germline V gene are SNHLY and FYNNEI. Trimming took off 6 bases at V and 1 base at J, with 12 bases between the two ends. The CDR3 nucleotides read TGTGCCAGCAGGGCAGACGACTTGAACACCGGGGAGCTGTTTTTT. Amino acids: CASRADDLNTGELFF.

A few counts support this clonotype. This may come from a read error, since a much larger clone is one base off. The CDR3 loop reads CASSRRGTLSNQPQHF. The CDR3 coding sequence is TGTGCCAGCAGTAGAAGGGGGACACTTAGCAATCAGCCCCAGCATTTT. This chain uses TRBV28 with TRBJ1-5; weak D call: TRBD1 (6 bases). V lost 5 bases and J lost 0, with 14 bases in between. This CDR3 has 16 amino acids. CDR1 is MDHEN, CDR2 SYDVKM, per germline.

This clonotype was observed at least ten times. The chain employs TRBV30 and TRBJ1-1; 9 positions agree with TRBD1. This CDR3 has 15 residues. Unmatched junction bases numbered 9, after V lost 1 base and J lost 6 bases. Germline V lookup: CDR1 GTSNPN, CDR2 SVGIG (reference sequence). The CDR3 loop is CAWSEEGQGFPEAFF. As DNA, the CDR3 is TGTGCCTGGAGTGAAGAGGGACAGGGCTTCCCTGAAGCTTTCTTT.

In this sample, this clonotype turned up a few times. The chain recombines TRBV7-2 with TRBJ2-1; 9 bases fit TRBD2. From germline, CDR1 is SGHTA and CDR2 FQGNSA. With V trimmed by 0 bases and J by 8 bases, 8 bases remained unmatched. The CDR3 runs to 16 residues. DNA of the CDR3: TGTGCCAGCAGCTTAGCTGGGACTAGCTGGGAGCATGAGCAGTTCTTC. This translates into CASSLAGTSWEHEQFF.

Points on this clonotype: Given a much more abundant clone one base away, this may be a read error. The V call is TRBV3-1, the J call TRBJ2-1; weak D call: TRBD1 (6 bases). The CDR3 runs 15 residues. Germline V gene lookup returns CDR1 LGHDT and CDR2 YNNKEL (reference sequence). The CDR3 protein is CACSQGITGFNEQFF. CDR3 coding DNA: TGTGCCTGCAGCCAAGGGATCACAGGGTTCAATGAGCAGTTCTTC.

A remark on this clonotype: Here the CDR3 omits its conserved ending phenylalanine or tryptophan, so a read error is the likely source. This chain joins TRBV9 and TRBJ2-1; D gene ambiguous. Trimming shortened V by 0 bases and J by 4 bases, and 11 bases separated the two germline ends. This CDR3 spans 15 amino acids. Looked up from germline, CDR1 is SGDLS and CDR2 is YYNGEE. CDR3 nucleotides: TGTGCCAGCAGCGTAGTTGGCGGCCCGTACAATGAGCAGTTCCTC. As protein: CASSVVGGPYNEQFL.